The following is a T cell receptor beta chain sequence with its context. Its antigen remains unknown. The sample originates from a study of T cells after yellow fever vaccination. Overall study findings and caveats: The booster response re-showed most primary clones: 96% CD4, around 90% CD8.

Looked up from germline, CDR1 is MNHEY and CDR2 is SVGAGI. Germline trimming cut 5 bases from V and 3 bases from J; bases unmatched to any gene: 7. CDR3 size: 15 residues. UMIs and a universal primer site were added when TCR cDNA was made by 5'RACE template switching. A single record per CDR3 protein comes from TCRdb applying MiXCR to the 5' RACE reads. The sample consists of over 250,000 distinct CDR3 sequences, roughly 5.6% of them appearing once. V and J are TRBV6-5 and TRBJ1-5; 7 nucleotides line up with TRBD1. Specimen: CD4+ T cells sorted from PBMCs, collected on the day of the yellow fever booster vaccination. This TCR was sampled from a man between 18 and 35 years old who received the YFV17D yellow fever vaccine. The CDR3 region has the DNA TGTGCCAGCAGTCCTAGGGGGCGCGACAATCAGCCCCAGCATTTT. Encoded protein: CASSPRGRDNQPQHF.